Listed below are T cell receptor beta chains from one sample, sequenced in a study of CD8+CD57+ T cells in acquired aplastic anemia. TCRdb analysed the reads with MiXCR anew, one entry per CDR3 protein. The sample consists of approximately 130,000 distinct CDR3 sequences, approximately 50% of them appearing once. The sample consisted of sorted CD4+, CD8+, or CD8+CD57+ T cells (not recorded which) from PBMCs. The receptors originated from a human donor with aplastic anemia. CDR3s include the opening cysteine and the closing phenylalanine or tryptophan. The D gene is left open where the match is weak. The listing skips clone size in some rows; elsewhere it reads once, few, many or a size class.

CDR3 | DNA | D | size | J | V
CASSGGYLTDTQYF | TGTGCCAGCAGTGGGGGATACCTCACAGATACGCAGTATTTT | - | few | TRBJ2-3 | TRBV6-1
CASSSGGGANVLTF | TGTGCCAGTTCCTCAGGTGGCGGGGCCAACGTCCTGACTTTC | - | - | TRBJ2-6 | TRBV19
CASSATTENTGELFF | TGTGCCAGCAGTGCGACCACAGAGAACACCGGGGAGCTGTTTTTT | - | once | TRBJ2-2 | TRBV2
CASSRGGLAGADTQYF | TGTGCCAGCAGCCGAGGAGGACTAGCGGGTGCAGATACGCAGTATTTT | TRBD2 | few | TRBJ2-3 | TRBV11-1
CASSEGLSNSPLHF | TGTGCCAGCAGTGAGGGACTCAGTAATTCACCCCTCCACTTT | - | - | TRBJ1-6 | TRBV25-1
CAIRPQGANYGYTF | TGTGCCATCAGACCACAGGGAGCTAACTATGGCTACACCTTC | - | - | TRBJ1-2 | TRBV10-3
CASSEVAGGRHEQYF | TGCGCCAGCAGTGAGGTAGCGGGGGGCCGCCACGAGCAGTACTTC | TRBD2 | - | TRBJ2-7 | TRBV10-2
CASSYSGRGRMYEQYF | TGTGCCAGCAGTTACTCTGGCAGGGGGCGAATGTACGAGCAGTACTTC | TRBD1 | - | TRBJ2-7 | TRBV6-5
CASSLVADTNEQFF | TGTGCCAGCAGCTTGGTTGCGGACACCAATGAGCAGTTCTTC | - | many | TRBJ2-1 | TRBV5-6
CASKDRLQPKNIQYF | TGTGCCAGCAAGGACAGGCTTCAGCCCAAAAACATTCAGTACTTC | TRBD1 | - | TRBJ2-4 | TRBV2
CAISPGTGDTGELFF | TGTGCCATCAGCCCTGGGACAGGGGATACCGGGGAGCTGTTTTTT | TRBD1 | - | TRBJ2-2 | TRBV10-3
CSASLQETQYF | TGCAGTGCTAGCCTTCAAGAGACCCAGTACTTC | - | few | TRBJ2-5 | TRBV20-1
CASSVTNSNQPQHF | TGCGCCAGCAGTGTTACTAATAGCAATCAGCCCCAGCATTTT | - | - | TRBJ1-5 | TRBV10-2
CASSFEAGPSTQYF | TGTGCCAGCAGCTTCGAGGCGGGGCCGAGTACGCAGTATTTT | - | - | TRBJ2-3 | TRBV5-5
CASSIETSGELFF | TGTGCCAGTAGTATAGAGACATCCGGGGAGCTGTTTTTT | - | many | TRBJ2-2 | TRBV19
CASRGLTF | TGTGCCAGCAGAGGACTGACTTTC | - | - | TRBJ2-6 | TRBV2
CASSPTGAYEQYF | TGTGCCAGCAGCCCAACAGGAGCCTACGAGCAGTACTTC | - | - | TRBJ2-7 | TRBV7-2
CASSVAGVGGETQYF | TGTGCCAGCAGCGTAGCTGGGGTTGGGGGAGAGACCCAGTACTTC | - | - | TRBJ2-5 | TRBV2
CASSGQGSACGYTF | TGCGCCAGCAGTGGGCAGGGGTCGGCCTGTGGCTACACCTTC | - | - | TRBJ1-2 | TRBV10-2
CASSLAGTVSYEQYF | TGTGCCAGCAGCTTGGCCGGGACAGTTTCCTACGAGCAGTACTTC | TRBD1 | - | TRBJ2-7 | TRBV25-1
CSVEGLAGGRETQYF | TGCAGCGTTGAAGGACTAGCGGGAGGACGAGAGACCCAGTACTTC | TRBD2 | - | TRBJ2-5 | TRBV29-1
CSVRTSPQETQYF | TGCAGCGTTCGTACTAGTCCCCAAGAGACCCAGTACTTC | - | - | TRBJ2-5 | TRBV29-1
CASRREGATEAFF | TGTGCCTCCCGAAGGGAAGGGGCCACTGAAGCTTTCTTT | - | - | TRBJ1-1 | TRBV2